Below, 2 T cell receptor beta chains from the same sample are listed, as sequenced in a study of blood T cell repertoires in COVID-19. TCRdb keeps only in-frame clones here, not all; method: immunoSEQ multiplex PCR. Of about 33,000 clones detected, more than 80% appear once; the ten largest clones hold 7% to 8.5%. The sample was peripheral blood. These receptors were taken from a human donor in a cohort sampled during active COVID-19.

This chain connects TRBV28 to TRBJ2-7, with D hard to call. From germline, CDR1 is MDHEN and CDR2 SYDVKM. Trimming stripped 4 bases from V and 3 bases from J, with 16 bases between. This CDR3 is 15 amino acids long. The CDR3 protein is CASSSRVHSYYEQYF. In nucleotides, the CDR3 is TGTGCCAGCAGTTCCCGGGTCCATTCCTACTACGAGCAGTACTTC.

The J gene is TRBJ2-7, the V gene TRBV5-8, with 9 bases aligning to TRBD1. CDR3 length equals 14 residues. V trimming: 2 bases; J trimming: 5 bases; junction bases outside the gene matches: 5. Germline V gives CDR1 SGHTS, CDR2 YDEGEE. The CDR3 bases are TGTGCCAGCAGCTTAGGACAGGGGCTCGACGAGCAGTACTTC. Protein: CASSLGQGLDEQYF.